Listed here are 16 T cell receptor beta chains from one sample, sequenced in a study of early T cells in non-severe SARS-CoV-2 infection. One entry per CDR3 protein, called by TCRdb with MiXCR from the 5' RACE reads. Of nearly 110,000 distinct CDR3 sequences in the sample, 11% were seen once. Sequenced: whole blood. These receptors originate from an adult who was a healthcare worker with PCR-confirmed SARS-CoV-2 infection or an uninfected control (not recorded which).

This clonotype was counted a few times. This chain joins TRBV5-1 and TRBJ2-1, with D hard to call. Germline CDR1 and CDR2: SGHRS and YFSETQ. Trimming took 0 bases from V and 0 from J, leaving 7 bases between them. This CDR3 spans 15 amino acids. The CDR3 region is CASSLAVSSYNEQFF. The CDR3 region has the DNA TGCGCCAGCAGCTTGGCCGTAAGCTCCTACAATGAGCAGTTCTTC.

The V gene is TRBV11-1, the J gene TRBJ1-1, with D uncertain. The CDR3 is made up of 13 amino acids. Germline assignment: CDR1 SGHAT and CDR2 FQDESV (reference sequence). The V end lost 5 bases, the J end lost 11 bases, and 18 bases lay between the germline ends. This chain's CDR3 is CASSTYLPREAFF. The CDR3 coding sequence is TGTGCCAGCAGCACTTACCTTCCTCGGGAGGCTTTCTTT.

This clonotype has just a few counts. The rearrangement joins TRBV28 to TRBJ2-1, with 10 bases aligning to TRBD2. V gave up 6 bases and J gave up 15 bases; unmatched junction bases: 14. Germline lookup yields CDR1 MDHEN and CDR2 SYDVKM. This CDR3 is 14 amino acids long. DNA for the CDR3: TGTGCCAGCAGCCCTTCCCTCTCTAGCGGGAGTACGTTCTTC. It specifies CASSPSLSSGSTFF.

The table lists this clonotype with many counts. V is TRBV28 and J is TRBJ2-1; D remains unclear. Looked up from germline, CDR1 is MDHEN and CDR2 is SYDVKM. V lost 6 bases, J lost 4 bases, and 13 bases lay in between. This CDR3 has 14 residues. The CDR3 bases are TGTGCCAGCAGGGGTAAGACGTGGTACAATGAGCAGTTCTTC. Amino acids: CASRGKTWYNEQFF. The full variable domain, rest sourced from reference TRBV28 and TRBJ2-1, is DVKVTQSSRYLVKRTGEKVFLECVQDMDHENMFWYRQDPGLGLRLIYFSYDVKMKEKGDIPEGYSVSREKKERFSLILESASTNQTSMYLCASRGKTWYNEQFFGPGTRLTVL.

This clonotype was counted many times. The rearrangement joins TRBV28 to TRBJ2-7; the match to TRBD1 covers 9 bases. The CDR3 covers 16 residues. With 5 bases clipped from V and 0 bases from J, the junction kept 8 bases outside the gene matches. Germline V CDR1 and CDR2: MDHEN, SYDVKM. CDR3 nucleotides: TGTGCCAGCAGTCCAGCACCGGGACAGGGCTCCTACGAGCAGTACTTC. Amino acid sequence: CASSPAPGQGSYEQYF.

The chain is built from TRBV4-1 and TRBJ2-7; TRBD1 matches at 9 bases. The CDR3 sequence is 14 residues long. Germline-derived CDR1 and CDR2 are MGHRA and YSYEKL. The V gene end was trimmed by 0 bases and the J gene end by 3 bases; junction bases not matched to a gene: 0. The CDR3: CASSQEGQGYEQYF. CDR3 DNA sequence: TGCGCCAGCAGCCAAGAGGGACAGGGCTACGAGCAGTACTTC.

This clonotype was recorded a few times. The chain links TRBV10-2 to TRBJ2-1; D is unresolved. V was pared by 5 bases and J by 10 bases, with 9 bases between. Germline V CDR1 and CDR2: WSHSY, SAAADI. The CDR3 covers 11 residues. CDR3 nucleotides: TGCGCCAGCAGTATGGCCCGCGAGCAGTTCTTC. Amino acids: CASSMAREQFF.

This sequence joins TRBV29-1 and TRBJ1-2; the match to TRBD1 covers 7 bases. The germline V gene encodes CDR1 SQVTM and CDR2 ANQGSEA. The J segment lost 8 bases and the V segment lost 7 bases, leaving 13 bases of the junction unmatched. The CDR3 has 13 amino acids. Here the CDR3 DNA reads TGCAGCGCAAGCGGGACAGTACACCGAGGCTACACCTTC. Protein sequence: CSASGTVHRGYTF.

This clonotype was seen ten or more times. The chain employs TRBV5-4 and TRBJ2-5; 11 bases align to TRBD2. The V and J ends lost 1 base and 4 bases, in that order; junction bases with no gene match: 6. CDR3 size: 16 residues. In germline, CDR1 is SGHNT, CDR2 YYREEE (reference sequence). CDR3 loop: CASSLYSGRGGETQYF. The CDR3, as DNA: TGTGCCAGCAGCTTGTATAGCGGGAGGGGAGGAGAGACCCAGTACTTC.

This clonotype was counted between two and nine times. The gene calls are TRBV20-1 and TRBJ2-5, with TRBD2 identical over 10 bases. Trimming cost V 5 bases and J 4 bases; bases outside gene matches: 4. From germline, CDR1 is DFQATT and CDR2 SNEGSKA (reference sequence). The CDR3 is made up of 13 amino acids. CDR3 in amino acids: CSAPLAGAETQYF. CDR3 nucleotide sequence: TGCAGTGCTCCTCTAGCGGGAGCAGAGACCCAGTACTTC.

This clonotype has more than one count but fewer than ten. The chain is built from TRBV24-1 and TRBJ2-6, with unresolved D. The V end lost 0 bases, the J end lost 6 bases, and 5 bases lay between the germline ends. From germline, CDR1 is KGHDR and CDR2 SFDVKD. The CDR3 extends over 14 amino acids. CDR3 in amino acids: CATSDLSEANVLTF. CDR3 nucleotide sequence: TGTGCCACCAGTGATTTGTCCGAGGCCAACGTCCTGACTTTC.

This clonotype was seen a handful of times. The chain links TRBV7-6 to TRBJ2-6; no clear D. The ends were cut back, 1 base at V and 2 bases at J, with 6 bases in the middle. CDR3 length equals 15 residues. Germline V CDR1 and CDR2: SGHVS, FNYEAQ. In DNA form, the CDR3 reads TGTGCCAGCAGCTTAGAGGTTACTGGGGCCAACGTCCTGACTTTC. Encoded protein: CASSLEVTGANVLTF.

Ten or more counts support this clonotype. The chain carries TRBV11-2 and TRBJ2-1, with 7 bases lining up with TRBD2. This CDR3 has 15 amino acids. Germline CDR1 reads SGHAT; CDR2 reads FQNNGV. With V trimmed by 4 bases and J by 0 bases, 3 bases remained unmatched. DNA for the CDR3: TGTGCCAGCAGCTCCCGGGAGGACTCCTACAATGAGCAGTTCTTC. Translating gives CASSSREDSYNEQFF.

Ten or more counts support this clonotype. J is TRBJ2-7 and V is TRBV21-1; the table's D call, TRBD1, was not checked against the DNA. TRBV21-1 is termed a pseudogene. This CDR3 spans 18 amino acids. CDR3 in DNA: TGTGCCAGCAGCATTCTAGACCGGGACAGGGTAGGGGCCTACGAGCAGTACTTC. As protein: CASSILDRDRVGAYEQYF.

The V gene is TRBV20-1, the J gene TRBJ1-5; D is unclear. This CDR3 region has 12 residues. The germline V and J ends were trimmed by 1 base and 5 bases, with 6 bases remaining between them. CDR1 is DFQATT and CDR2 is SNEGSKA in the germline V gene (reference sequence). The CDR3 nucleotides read TGCAGTGCTAGAGTGAGGGATCAGCCCCAGCATTTT. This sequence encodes CSARVRDQPQHF.

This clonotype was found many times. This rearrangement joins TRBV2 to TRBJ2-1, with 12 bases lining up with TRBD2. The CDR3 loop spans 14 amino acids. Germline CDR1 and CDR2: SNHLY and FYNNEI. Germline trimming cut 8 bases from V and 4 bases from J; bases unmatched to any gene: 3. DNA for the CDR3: TGTGCCAGCCTAGGACTAGCGGGGTACAATGAGCAGTTCTTC. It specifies CASLGLAGYNEQFF.